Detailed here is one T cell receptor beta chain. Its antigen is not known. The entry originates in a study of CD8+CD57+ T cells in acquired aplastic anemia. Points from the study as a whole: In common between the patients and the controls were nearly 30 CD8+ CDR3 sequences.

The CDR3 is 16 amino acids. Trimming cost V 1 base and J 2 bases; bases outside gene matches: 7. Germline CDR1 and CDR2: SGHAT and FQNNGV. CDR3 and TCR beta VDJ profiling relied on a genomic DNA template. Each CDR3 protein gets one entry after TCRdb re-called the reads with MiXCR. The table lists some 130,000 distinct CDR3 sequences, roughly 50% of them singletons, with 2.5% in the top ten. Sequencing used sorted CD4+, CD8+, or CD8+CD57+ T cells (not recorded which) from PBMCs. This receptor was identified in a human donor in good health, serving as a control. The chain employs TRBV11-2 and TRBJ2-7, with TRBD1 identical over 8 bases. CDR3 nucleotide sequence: TGTGCCAGCAGCTTAGTAGGACAGGGAATAACCTACGAGCAGTACTTC. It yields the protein CASSLVGQGITYEQYF.